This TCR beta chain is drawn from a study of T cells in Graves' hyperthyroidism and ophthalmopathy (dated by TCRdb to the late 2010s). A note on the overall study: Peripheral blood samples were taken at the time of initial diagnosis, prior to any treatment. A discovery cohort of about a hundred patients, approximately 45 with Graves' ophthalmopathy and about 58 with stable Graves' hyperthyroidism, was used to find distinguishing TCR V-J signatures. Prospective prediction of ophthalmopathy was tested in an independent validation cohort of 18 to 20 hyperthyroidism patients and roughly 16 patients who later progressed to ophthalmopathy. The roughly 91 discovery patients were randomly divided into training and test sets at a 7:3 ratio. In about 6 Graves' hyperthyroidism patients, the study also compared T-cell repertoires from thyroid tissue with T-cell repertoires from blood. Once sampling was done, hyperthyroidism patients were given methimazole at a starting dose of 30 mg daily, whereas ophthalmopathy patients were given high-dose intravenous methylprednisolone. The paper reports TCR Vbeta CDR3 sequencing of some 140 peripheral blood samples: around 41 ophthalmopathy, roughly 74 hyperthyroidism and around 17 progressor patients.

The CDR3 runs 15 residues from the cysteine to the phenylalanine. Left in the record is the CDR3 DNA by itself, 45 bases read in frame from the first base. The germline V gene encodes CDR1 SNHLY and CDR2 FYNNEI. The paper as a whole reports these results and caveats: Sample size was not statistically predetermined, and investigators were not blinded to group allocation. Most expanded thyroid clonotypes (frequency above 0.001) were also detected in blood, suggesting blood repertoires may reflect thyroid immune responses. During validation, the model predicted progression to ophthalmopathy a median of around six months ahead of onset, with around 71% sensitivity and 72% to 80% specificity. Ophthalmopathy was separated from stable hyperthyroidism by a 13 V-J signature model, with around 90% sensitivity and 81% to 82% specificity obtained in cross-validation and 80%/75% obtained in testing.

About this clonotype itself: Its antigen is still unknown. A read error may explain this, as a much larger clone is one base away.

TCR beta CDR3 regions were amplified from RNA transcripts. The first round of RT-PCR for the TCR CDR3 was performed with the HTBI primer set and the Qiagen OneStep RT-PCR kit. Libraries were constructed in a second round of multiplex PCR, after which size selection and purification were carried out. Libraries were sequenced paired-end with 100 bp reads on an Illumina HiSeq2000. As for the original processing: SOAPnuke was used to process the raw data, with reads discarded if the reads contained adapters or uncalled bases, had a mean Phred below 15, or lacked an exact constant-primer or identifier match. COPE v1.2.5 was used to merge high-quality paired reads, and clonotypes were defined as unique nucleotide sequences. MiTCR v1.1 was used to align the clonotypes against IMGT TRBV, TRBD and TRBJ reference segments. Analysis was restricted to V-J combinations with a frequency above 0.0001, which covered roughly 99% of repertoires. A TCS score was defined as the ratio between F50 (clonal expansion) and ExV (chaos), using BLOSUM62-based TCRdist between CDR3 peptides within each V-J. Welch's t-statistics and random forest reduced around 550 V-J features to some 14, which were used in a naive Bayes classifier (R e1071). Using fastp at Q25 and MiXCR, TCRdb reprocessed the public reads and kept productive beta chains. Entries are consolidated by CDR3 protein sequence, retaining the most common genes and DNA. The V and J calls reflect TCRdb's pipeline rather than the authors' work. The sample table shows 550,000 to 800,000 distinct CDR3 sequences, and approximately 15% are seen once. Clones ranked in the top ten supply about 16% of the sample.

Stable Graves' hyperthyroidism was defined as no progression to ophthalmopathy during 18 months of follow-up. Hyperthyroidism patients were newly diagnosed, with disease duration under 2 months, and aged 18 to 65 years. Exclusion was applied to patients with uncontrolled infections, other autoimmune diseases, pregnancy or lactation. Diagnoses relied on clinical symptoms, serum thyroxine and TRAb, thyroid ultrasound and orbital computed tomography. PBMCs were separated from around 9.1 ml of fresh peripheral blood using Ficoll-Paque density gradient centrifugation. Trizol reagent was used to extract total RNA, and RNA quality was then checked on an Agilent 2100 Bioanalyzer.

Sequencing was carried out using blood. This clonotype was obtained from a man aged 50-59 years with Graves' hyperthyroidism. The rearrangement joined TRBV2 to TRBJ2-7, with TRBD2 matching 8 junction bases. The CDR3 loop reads CASSGDREGSYERYF. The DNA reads TGTGCCAGCAGTGGAGATCGGGAGGGATCCTACGAGCGGTACTTC.